The clone carrying this T cell receptor (beta chain) was seen at least ten times. Time point given: newly diagnosed GD, antithyroid drugs for less than 3 months. Researchers made the TCR library from RNA that was extracted from PBMCs. CDR3 length: 15 amino acids. V was trimmed by 2 bases and J by 0 bases, leaving 7 bases between them. These data come from a study of regulatory T cells in long-lasting Graves disease. Investigators prepared the TCR beta libraries by applying iRepertoire HTBI primers and Arm-PCR of CDR3 regions. MiXCR was run by TCRdb on the multiplex PCR reads, yielding one entry per CDR3 protein. This sample has a few hundred thousand distinct CDR3 sequences; approximately 15% occur once, and the top ten carry approximately 17%. These data are also associated with another study on T cells in Graves' hyperthyroidism and ophthalmopathy. That study reports: Patients aged 18 to 65 had newly diagnosed hyperthyroidism lasting under 2 months. With the HTBI primer set, the TCR CDR3 went through a first round of RT-PCR. Most expanded thyroid clonotypes above 0.001 also appeared in blood.

The chain uses TRBV12-3 or TRBV12-4 and TRBJ1-4; no clear D. This TCR was sampled from a woman in her forties or fifties with Graves disease. The specimen was peripheral blood mononuclear cells (PBMCs), collected at new diagnosis, from a patient treated with antithyroid drugs. CDR3 amino acids: CASSLIAPTNEKLFF. CDR3 coding DNA: TGTGCCAGCAGTTTAATTGCACCAACTAATGAAAAACTGTTTTTT.